This T cell receptor (beta chain) was retrieved from a study of T cells in AML relapse after transplant (dated by TCRdb to about 2019). Notes on the research overall: Clinically matched patients in whom long-term complete remission was maintained, with more than 3 years of follow-up, were used as remission controls. Remission samples were bone marrow collected about 1 year after HSCT from patients who maintained complete remission. This retrospective study examined inhibitory receptor expression and TCR repertoires of bone marrow T cells in patients who received allogeneic HSCT for myeloid malignancy. The paper's findings and limits, for the study overall: The TCR repertoire comparisons were based on very few samples, with only a few individuals in each group for unsorted bone marrow.

This clonotype was observed many times. This receptor's antigen is unknown. The record has no base qualities; no much larger clone is one base away. The trim is 3 bases for V and 5 bases for J, with a gap of 8 bases between the germline ends. From a lookup of the germline V gene, CDR1 and CDR2 are MGHRA and YSYEKL. Spanning cysteine to phenylalanine, the CDR3 consists of 13 amino acids. Only the CDR3 portion is preserved as DNA: 39 bases, with reading frame beginning at the first base. The library was produced with PCR. Instead of multiplex PCR, a modified RACE PCR protocol was used to amplify TCR alpha and beta chains from RNA. An Illumina MiSeq was used to sequence the libraries, and raw reads were demultiplexed using sample-specific barcode combinations. From the authors' description of their analysis: MiXCR software was used to identify TCR clonotypes from the sequencing reads. The public reads were reprocessed in TCRdb via fastp at Q25 and MiXCR, keeping in-frame beta chains. Every entry covers one CDR3 protein and lists the most common genes and DNA from its rows. The V and J calls were determined by TCRdb, not by the authors. This sample has 3,300 or so distinct CDR3 sequences in its table, and around 10% of those were observed once. 32% of the sample rests with the top ten.

This clonotype was obtained from a human donor who had a stem cell transplant for acute myeloid leukemia. Some T cells may have been brought in with the graft after a transplant. The rearranged segments are TRBV4-1 and TRBJ2-1; 6 matching bases give a weak D call of TRBD2. The specimen comprised bone marrow, either the whole sample or a sorted T cell fraction (not recorded which), sampled in complete remission. The CDR3 loop reads CASSQDYNNEQFF. The DNA sequence is given as TGCGCCAGCAGCCAGGACTACAACAATGAGCAGTTCTTC.